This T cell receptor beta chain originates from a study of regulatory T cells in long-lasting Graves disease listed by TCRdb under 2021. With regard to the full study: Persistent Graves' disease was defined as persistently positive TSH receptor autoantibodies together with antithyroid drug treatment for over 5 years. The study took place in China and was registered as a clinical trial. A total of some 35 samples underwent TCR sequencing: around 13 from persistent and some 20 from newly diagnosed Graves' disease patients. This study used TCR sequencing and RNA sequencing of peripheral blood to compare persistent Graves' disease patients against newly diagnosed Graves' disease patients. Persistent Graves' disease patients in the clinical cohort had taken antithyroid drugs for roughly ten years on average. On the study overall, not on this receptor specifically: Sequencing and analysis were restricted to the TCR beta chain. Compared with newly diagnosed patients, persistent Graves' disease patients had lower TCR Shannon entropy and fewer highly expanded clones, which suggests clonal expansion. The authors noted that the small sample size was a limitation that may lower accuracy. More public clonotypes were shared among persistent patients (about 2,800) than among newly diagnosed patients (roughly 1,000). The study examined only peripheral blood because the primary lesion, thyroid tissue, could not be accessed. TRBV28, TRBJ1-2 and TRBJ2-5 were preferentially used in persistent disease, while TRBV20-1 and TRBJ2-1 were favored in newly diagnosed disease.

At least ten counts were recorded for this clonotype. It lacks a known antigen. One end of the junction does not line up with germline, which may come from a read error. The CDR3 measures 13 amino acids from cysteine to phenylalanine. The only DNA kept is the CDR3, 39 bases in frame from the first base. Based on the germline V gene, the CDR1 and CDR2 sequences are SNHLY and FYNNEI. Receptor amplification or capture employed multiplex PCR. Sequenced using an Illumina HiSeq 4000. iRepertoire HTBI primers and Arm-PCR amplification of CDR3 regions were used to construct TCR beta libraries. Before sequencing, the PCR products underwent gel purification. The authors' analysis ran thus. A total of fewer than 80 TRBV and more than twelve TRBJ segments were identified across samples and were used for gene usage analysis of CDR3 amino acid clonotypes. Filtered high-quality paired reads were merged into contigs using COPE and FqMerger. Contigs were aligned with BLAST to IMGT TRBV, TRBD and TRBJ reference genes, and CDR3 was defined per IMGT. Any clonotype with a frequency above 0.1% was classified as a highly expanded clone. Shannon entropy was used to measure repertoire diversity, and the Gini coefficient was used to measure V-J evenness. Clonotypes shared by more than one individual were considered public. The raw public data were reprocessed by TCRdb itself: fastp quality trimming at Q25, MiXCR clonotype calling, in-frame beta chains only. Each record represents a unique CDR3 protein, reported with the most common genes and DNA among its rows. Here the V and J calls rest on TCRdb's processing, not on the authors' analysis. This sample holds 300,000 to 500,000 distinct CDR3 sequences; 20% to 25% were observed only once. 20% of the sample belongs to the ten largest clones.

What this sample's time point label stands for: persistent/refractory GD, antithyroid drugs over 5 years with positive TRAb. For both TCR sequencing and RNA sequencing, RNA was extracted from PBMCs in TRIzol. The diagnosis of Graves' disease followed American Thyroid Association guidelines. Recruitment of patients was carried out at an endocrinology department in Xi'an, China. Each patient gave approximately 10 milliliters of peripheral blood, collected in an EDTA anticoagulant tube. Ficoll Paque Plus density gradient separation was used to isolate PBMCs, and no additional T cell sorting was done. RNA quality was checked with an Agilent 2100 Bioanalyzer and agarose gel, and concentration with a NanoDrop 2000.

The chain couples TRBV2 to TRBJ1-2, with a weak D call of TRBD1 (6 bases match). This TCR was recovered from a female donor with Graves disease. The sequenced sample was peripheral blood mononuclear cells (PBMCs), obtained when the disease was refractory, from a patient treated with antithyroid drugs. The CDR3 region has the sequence CASSEGGDYGYTF. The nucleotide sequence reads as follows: TGTGCCAGCAGCGAAGGGGGAGACTATGGCTACACCTTC.